These 30 T cell receptor beta chains came from one sample sequenced in a study of T cell responses to AZD1222 COVID-19 vaccine. Profiled with immunoSEQ multiplex PCR; TCRdb holds only in-frame clones, not every one. Altogether around 130,000 clones are present, more than 85% being singletons, with the ten largest covering under 2%. Sample: peripheral blood, taken 28 days after the second AZD1222 dose. Source of these receptors: an adult who received the AZD1222 COVID-19 vaccine.

This clone is a singleton in its sample. Here the CDR3 reads CASTRTGTLLETQYF. DNA for the CDR3: TGTGCCAGCACCCGAACTGGGACTCTTCTGGAGACCCAGTACTTC. The V and J genes are TRBV6-5 and TRBJ2-5; the D gene is possibly TRBD2 (6 bases). The germline V and J ends were trimmed by 7 bases and 5 bases, with 20 bases remaining between them. The germline V gene has CDR1 MNHEY and CDR2 SVGAGI. The CDR3 contains 15 residues.

This clone occurred once. The chain has TRBV6-4 and TRBJ2-2; no firm D call. Germline V gene sequence: CDR1 MRHNA, CDR2 SNTAGT. This CDR3 contains 14 residues. V lost 6 bases and J 4 bases, leaving 12 bases between the germline ends. The CDR3 nucleotides read TGTGCCAGCAGCCTCCTCTTGAGCACCGGGGAGCTGTTTTTT. Its protein product is CASSLLLSTGELFF.

The rearrangement joins TRBV7-8 to TRBJ1-6, with a tentative D call TRBD1 (6 bases). CDR3 length: 16 amino acids. Germline V CDR1 and CDR2: SGHVS, FQNEAQ. Trimming cost V 1 base and J 10 bases, with 17 bases left between them. The CDR3 loop reads CASSLVAGDEGSPLHF. The CDR3 DNA follows: TGTGCCAGCAGCTTAGTTGCAGGGGACGAGGGATCACCCCTCCACTTT.

The chain links TRBV6-2 or TRBV6-3 to TRBJ2-7; no firm D call. There are 13 residues in the CDR3. With 5 bases removed from V and 6 bases from J, the gap between germline ends came to 14 bases. CDR1 and CDR2 from the germline V gene are MNHEY and SVGEGT. This chain's CDR3 is CASSSIRAGEQYF. CDR3 nucleotide sequence: TGTGCCAGCAGTAGTATTAGGGCCGGCGAGCAGTACTTC.

CDR3 sequence reads: CASSETVYNEQFF. The CDR3 DNA sequence: TGTGCCAGCAGTGAAACAGTATACAATGAGCAGTTCTTC. The J gene is TRBJ2-1, the V gene TRBV2; D remains ambiguous. Trimming shortened V by 2 bases and J by 4 bases, and 6 bases separated the two germline ends. This CDR3 has 13 residues. CDR1 SNHLY and CDR2 FYNNEI come from the germline V gene.

This clone has more than one count but fewer than ten. The J gene is TRBJ2-1, the V gene TRBV6-1; 7 bases match TRBD2. Germline CDR1 reads MNHNS; CDR2 reads SASEGT. With V trimmed by 2 bases and J by 8 bases, 18 bases remained unmatched. The CDR3 totals 18 residues. For the CDR3, the DNA is TGTGCCAGCAGTGAAAGTACAGGTCGGAGGACTAGTCTCGATGAGCAGTTCTTC. Its translation: CASSESTGRRTSLDEQFF.

The J gene is TRBJ2-5, the V gene TRBV11-3, with D possibly matching TRBD2 (5 bases). Germline CDR1 SGHNT, CDR2 YENEEA. V lost 2 bases to trimming and J lost 5 bases, with 18 bases between them. The CDR3 length is 16 residues. The CDR3 protein is CASSLLGFGVQETQYF. In nucleotides, the CDR3 is TGTGCCAGCAGCTTATTAGGATTCGGGGTCCAGGAGACCCAGTACTTC.

The rearrangement joins TRBV15 to TRBJ2-6, with 7 bases matching TRBD2. The CDR3 has 16 residues. V gave up 3 bases and J gave up 2 bases; unmatched junction bases: 4. CDR1 and CDR2 from the germline V gene are LNHNV and YYDKDF (reference sequence). Here the CDR3 DNA reads TGTGCCACCAGCAGGTGGGGGGGAGCTGGGGCCAACGTCCTGACTTTC. Translation gives CATSRWGGAGANVLTF.

This chain connects TRBV5-1 to TRBJ2-1; D gene unclear. Germline values: CDR1 SGHRS, CDR2 YFSETQ. V lost 4 bases to trimming and J lost 6 bases, with 17 bases between them. This CDR3 comprises 15 residues. CDR3 amino acids: CASSADSMAPNEQFF. The CDR3 DNA follows: TGCGCCAGCAGCGCCGACTCCATGGCCCCCAATGAGCAGTTCTTC.

The chain employs TRBV19 and TRBJ1-5; 7 bases match TRBD1. V trimming: 7 bases; J trimming: 6 bases; junction bases outside the gene matches: 12. CDR1 is LNHDA, CDR2 SQIVND, per germline (reference sequence). The CDR3 runs to 15 residues. CDR3 region: CASTPDRSGGQPQHF. CDR3 nucleotide sequence: TGTGCCAGTACCCCGGACAGGTCGGGTGGTCAGCCCCAGCATTTT.

The V call is TRBV5-1, the J call TRBJ1-4; the match to TRBD1 covers 11 bases. The length of the CDR3 is 15 residues. Germline values: CDR1 SGHRS, CDR2 YFSETQ. Germline trimming cut 3 bases from V and 7 bases from J; bases unmatched to any gene: 5. The CDR3 region has the DNA TGCGCCAGCAGCTGGGACAGGGGGTGGGGTGAAAAACTGTTTTTT. Residues: CASSWDRGWGEKLFF.

The rearrangement uses TRBV7-2 and TRBJ1-5, with D unclear. There are 15 residues in the CDR3. V lost 4 bases and J lost 7, with 17 bases in between. Germline CDR1 and CDR2: SGHTA and FQGNSA. The CDR3 sequence is CASSSNIYLQQPQHF. The DNA for the CDR3 is TGTGCCAGCAGCTCGAACATATACTTGCAACAGCCCCAGCATTTT.

The gene calls are TRBV15 and TRBJ1-4; possibly TRBD1 for D (5 bases). The CDR3 loop spans 17 amino acids. V was clipped by 1 base and J by 5 bases, with 17 bases between them. CDR1 LNHNV and CDR2 YYDKDF come from the germline V gene (reference sequence). The CDR3 reads CATSRGNAGTVNEKLFF. Here the CDR3 DNA reads TGTGCCACCAGCAGAGGAAACGCCGGGACTGTGAATGAAAAACTGTTTTTT.

The chain recombines TRBV12-3 or TRBV12-4 with TRBJ1-2, with unresolved D. The CDR3 length is 13 residues. The germline V and J ends were trimmed by 1 base and 8 bases, with 11 bases remaining between them. CDR3 DNA: TGTGCCAGCAGTTTAGTTGCCCGAGGAGGCTACACCTTC. Residues: CASSLVARGGYTF.

The genes are TRBV5-8 and TRBJ1-6; maybe TRBD1 (6 bases). V dropped 1 base and J dropped 6 bases, with 8 bases sitting between them. The V gene's germline CDR1 is SGHTS and CDR2 YDEGEE. This CDR3 is 14 amino acids long. The CDR3 loop is CASSLKQGNSPLHF. CDR3 nucleotide sequence: TGTGCCAGCAGCTTGAAACAGGGTAATTCACCCCTCCACTTT.

The chain is built from TRBV10-3 and TRBJ1-1; weak D call: TRBD1 (6 bases). The CDR3 spans 16 residues. Germline V gene data show CDR1 as ENHRY and CDR2 as SYGVKD. With 2 bases removed from V and 11 bases from J, the gap between germline ends came to 24 bases. CDR3 DNA sequence: TGTGCCATCAGTGAGAGAGGAGACAGGCCCATCCCGAAGGCTTTCTTT. Encoded protein: CAISERGDRPIPKAFF.

The rearrangement joins TRBV6-4 to TRBJ1-6; D possibly corresponds to TRBD1 (6 bases). The germline gives CDR1 MRHNA, CDR2 SNTAGT. The ends were cut back, 6 bases at V and 8 bases at J, with 14 bases in the middle. There are 14 residues in the CDR3. CDR3 nucleotides: TGTGCCAGCAGCCGACAGGCGGGCGATTCACCCCTCCACTTT. Its translation: CASSRQAGDSPLHF.

The chain uses TRBV7-8 and TRBJ2-5; no reliable D call. V lost 0 bases, J lost 5 bases, and 16 bases lay in between. The CDR3 spans 16 residues. Looked up from germline, CDR1 is SGHVS and CDR2 is FQNEAQ. This CDR3 reads CASSLALLNSRETQYF. CDR3 sequence (DNA): TGTGCCAGCAGCTTAGCGCTACTCAATTCAAGGGAGACCCAGTACTTC.

The chain joins TRBV29-1 to TRBJ1-1; the D is unclear. The CDR3 sequence is 14 residues long. Germline loops: CDR1 SQVTM, CDR2 ANQGSEA. V lost 6 bases, J lost 1 base, and 15 bases lay in between. The CDR3 spells CSVILRVPNTEAFF. CDR3 DNA: TGCAGCGTGATATTGCGGGTTCCGAACACTGAAGCTTTCTTT. The full variable domain, in which reference TRBV29-1 and TRBJ1-1 provide the parts outside the CDR3, is SAVISQKPSRDICQRGTSLTIQCQVDSQVTMMFWYRQQPGQSLTLIATANQGSEATYESGFVIDKFPISRPNLTFSTLTVSNMSPEDSSIYLCSVILRVPNTEAFFGQGTRLTVV.

As DNA, the CDR3 is TGTGCCAGCAGTGATTACGGACAGGGGGCGACTGAAGCTTTCTTT. Protein product: CASSDYGQGATEAFF. The chain is built from TRBV2 and TRBJ1-1; TRBD1 matches 11 bases. V lost 3 bases and J lost 5; bases outside the gene matches: 5. This CDR3 is 15 amino acids long. The germline V gene encodes CDR1 SNHLY and CDR2 FYNNEI.

This chain connects TRBV4-2 to TRBJ2-3; perhaps TRBD2 as D (6 bases). CDR1 LGHNA and CDR2 YNFKEQ come from the germline V gene. The V end was cut by 4 bases, the J end by 0 bases, with 17 bases between. The CDR3 extends over 17 amino acids. The CDR3 region is CASSPYRDSASTDTQYF. The CDR3 nucleotides are TGTGCCAGCAGCCCTTATCGGGACTCAGCTAGCACAGATACGCAGTATTTT.

This clone was observed a few times. The J gene is TRBJ2-5, the V gene TRBV6-4; TRBD2 aligns across 11 bases. J was trimmed by 1 base and V by 11 bases; bases with no gene match: 3. CDR1 is MRHNA, CDR2 SNTAGT, per germline. The CDR3 loop spans 13 amino acids. The CDR3: CAGTSGGQETQYF. CDR3 bases: TGTGCCGGTACTAGCGGGGGCCAAGAGACCCAGTACTTC.

This clone came up once. J is TRBJ1-1 and V is TRBV19, with no clear D. The CDR3 spans 13 residues. The germline CDR1 and CDR2 sequences are LNHDA and SQIVND (reference sequence). V lost 3 bases to trimming and J lost 7 bases, with 12 bases between them. The CDR3 DNA follows: TGTGCCAGTAGTATTAACTCCATTAGTGAAGCTTTCTTT. Translated, it gives CASSINSISEAFF.

This chain links TRBV29-1 with TRBJ2-1; TRBD2 aligns across 11 bases. The CDR3 is 13 amino acids. V was clipped by 3 bases and J by 7 bases; unmatched bases: 2. Germline CDR1 is SQVTM and CDR2 is ANQGSEA. This chain's CDR3 is CSVDGTSGNEQFF. The CDR3 bases are TGCAGCGTTGACGGGACTAGCGGAAATGAGCAGTTCTTC.

The chain couples TRBV11-3 to TRBJ2-5; 8 bases agree with TRBD2. V lost 1 base and J lost 1; bases outside the gene matches: 5. The CDR3 contains 16 residues. CDR1 and CDR2 (germline): SGHNT, YENEEA. DNA of the CDR3: TGTGCCAGCAGCTTAGTTCTAGCGGGCCGCCAAGAGACCCAGTACTTC. Protein: CASSLVLAGRQETQYF.

The rearrangement links TRBV2 to TRBJ1-2; no definite D call. The V and J ends lost 1 base and 4 bases respectively, with 4 bases between them. Germline V lookup: CDR1 SNHLY, CDR2 FYNNEI. This CDR3 has 12 amino acids. The CDR3 region has the DNA TGTGCCAGCAGTGAAGGTATCTATGGCTACACCTTC. This gives the protein CASSEGIYGYTF.

This clone was recorded once. The chain links TRBV5-1 to TRBJ1-4, with D tentatively TRBD1 (5 bases). CDR1 and CDR2 (germline): SGHRS, YFSETQ. Trimming removed 4 bases at V and 6 bases at J, with 13 bases between. CDR3 length: 14 residues. In nucleotides, the CDR3 is TGCGCCAGCAGCAAGACTGGGGGATATGAAAAACTGTTTTTT. Translating gives CASSKTGGYEKLFF.

The sample holds one count of this clone. This chain joins TRBV19 and TRBJ1-1; 7 positions agree with TRBD1. This CDR3 has 12 residues. Germline assignment: CDR1 LNHDA and CDR2 SQIVND (reference sequence). V shed 6 bases, J shed 5 bases, and the junction held 3 bases outside the gene matches. This chain's CDR3 is CASSWGQTEAFF. The CDR3 nucleotides read TGTGCCAGTAGCTGGGGACAGACTGAAGCTTTCTTT.

V usage is TRBV3-1 (or the pseudogene TRBV3-2) and J usage is TRBJ1-6; D ambiguous. The CDR3 consists of 14 residues. V lost 1 base, J lost 10 bases, and 11 bases lay in between. Germline CDR1 and CDR2: LGHDT and YNNKEL (reference sequence). The CDR3 nucleotides are TGTGCCAGCAGCCAAGGGGAGGGATGGTCACCCCTCCACTTT. Residues: CASSQGEGWSPLHF.

The J gene is TRBJ2-3, the V gene TRBV5-1; possible D gene TRBD2, 5 bases. This CDR3 is 13 amino acids long. Trimming left V 1 base short and J 3 bases short, with 6 bases between. Looked up from germline, CDR1 is SGHRS and CDR2 is YFSETQ. The CDR3 spells CASSLTGTDTQYF. The CDR3 DNA reads TGCGCCAGCAGCTTGACGGGGACAGATACGCAGTATTTT.